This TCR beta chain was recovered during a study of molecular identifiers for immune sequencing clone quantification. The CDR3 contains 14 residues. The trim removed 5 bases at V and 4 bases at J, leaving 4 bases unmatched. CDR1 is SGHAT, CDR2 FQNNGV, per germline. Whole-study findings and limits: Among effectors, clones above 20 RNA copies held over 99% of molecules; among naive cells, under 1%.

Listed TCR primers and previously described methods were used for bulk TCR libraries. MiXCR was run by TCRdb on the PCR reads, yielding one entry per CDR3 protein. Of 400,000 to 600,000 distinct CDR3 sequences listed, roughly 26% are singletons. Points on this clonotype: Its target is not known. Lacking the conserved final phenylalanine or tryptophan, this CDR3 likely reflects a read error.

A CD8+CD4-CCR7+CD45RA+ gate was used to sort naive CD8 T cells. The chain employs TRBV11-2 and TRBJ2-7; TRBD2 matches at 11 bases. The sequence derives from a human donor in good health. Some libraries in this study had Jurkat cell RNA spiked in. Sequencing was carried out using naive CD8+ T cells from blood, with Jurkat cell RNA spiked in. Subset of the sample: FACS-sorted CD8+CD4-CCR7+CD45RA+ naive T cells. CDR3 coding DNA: TGTGCCAGCAGCGATACTAGCGGGGGTTACGAGCAGTACTAC. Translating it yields CASSDTSGGYEQYY.